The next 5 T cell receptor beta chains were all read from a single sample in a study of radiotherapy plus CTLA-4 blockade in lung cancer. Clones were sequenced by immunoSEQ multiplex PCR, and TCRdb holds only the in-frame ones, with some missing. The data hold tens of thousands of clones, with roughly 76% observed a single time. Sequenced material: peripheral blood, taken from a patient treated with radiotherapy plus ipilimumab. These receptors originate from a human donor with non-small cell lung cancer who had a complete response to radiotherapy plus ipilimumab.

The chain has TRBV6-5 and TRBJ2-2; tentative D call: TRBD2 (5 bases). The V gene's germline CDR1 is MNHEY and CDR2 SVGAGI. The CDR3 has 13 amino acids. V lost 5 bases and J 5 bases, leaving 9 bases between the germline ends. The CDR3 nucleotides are TGTGCCAGCAGTCAATCGGGGACCGGGGAGCTGTTTTTT. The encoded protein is CASSQSGTGELFF.

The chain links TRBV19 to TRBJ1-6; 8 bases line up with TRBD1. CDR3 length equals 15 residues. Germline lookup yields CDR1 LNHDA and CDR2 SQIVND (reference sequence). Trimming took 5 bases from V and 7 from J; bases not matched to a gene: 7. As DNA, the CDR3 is TGTGCCAGTAGTTCCCCGGACAGGGTAAATTCACCCCTCCACTTT. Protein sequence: CASSSPDRVNSPLHF. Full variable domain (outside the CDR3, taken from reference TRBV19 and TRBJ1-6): DGGITQSPKYLFRKEGQNVTLSCEQNLNHDAMYWYRQDPGQGLRLIYYSQIVNDFQKGDIAEGYSVSREKKESFPLTVTSAQKNPTAFYLCASSSPDRVNSPLHFGNGTRLTVT.

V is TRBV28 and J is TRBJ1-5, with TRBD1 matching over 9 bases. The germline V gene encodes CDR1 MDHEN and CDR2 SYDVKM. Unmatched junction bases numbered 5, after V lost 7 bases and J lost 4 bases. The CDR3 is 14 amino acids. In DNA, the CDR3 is TGTGCCAGCAAGGGCGGGACAGGGAATCAGCCCCAGCATTTT. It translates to CASKGGTGNQPQHF.

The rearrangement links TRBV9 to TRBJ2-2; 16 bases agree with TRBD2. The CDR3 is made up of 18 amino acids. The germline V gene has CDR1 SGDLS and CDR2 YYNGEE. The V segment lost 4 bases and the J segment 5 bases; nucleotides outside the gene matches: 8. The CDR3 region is CASSISGLAGGRTGELFF. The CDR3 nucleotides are TGTGCCAGCAGCATATCGGGACTAGCGGGAGGGCGGACCGGGGAGCTGTTTTTT.

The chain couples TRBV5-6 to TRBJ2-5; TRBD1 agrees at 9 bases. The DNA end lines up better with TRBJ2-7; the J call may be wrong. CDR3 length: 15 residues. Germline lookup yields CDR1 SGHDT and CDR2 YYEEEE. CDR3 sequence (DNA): TGTGCCAGCAGCTTGAGGGGGACAGGGATCTACGAGCAGTACTTC. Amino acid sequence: CASSLRGTGIYEQYF.